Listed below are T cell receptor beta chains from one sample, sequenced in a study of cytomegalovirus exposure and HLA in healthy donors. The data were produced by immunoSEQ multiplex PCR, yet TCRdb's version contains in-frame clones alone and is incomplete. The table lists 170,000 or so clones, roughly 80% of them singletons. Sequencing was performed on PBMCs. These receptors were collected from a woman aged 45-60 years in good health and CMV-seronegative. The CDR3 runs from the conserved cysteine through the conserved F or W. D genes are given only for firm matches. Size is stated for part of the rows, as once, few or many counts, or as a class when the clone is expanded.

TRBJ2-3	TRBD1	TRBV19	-	CASSIERTGPTDTQYF	TGTGCCAGTAGTATAGAACGGACAGGACCAACAGATACGCAGTATTTT
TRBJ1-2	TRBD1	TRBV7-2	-	CASSYDRGWVYGYTF	TGTGCCAGCAGCTACGACAGGGGGTGGGTCTATGGCTACACCTTC
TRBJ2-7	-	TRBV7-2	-	CASSSSAGPYEQYF	TGTGCCAGCAGCTCGTCGGCGGGACCTTACGAGCAGTACTTC
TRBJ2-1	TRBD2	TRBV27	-	CASTVGTSGYNEQFF	TGTGCCAGCACCGTTGGGACTAGCGGTTACAATGAGCAGTTCTTC
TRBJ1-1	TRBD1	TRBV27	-	CASSPGTGGSLEAFF	TGTGCCAGCAGTCCAGGGACAGGGGGCTCTTTAGAAGCTTTCTTT
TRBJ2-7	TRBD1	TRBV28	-	CASSLDRGAYEQYF	TGTGCCAGCAGCCTAGACAGGGGGGCCTACGAGCAGTACTTC
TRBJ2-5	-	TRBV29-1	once	CSVGPNRGETQYF	TGCAGCGTTGGCCCCAACCGAGGGGAGACCCAGTACTTC
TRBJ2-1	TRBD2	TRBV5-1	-	CASSLGTSGSAEQFF	TGCGCCAGCAGCTTGGGGACTAGCGGGAGCGCTGAGCAGTTCTTC
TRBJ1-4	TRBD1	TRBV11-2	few	CASKWGRTGREKLFF	TGTGCCAGCAAGTGGGGAAGGACAGGGCGGGAAAAACTGTTTTTT
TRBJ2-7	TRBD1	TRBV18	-	CASSPPNRGETYEQYF	TGTGCCAGCTCACCACCTAACAGGGGGGAAACCTACGAGCAGTACTTC
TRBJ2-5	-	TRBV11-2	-	CASSPRQETQYF	TGTGCCAGCAGTCCCAGACAAGAGACCCAGTACTTC
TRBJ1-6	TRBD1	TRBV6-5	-	CASGQGADSPLHF	TGTGCCAGCGGACAGGGGGCGGATTCACCCCTCCACTTT
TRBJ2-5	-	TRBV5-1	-	CASSLPGVSLQKETQYF	TGCGCCAGCAGCTTACCGGGTGTGAGTCTGCAGAAAGAGACCCAGTACTTC
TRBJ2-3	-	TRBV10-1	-	CASSGSSDTQYF	TGCGCCAGCAGTGGGTCGTCTGATACGCAGTATTTT
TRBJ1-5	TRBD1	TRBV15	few	CATSTGGGQGVTTQHF	TGTGCCACCAGCACGGGCGGGGGACAGGGGGTTACGACCCAGCATTTT
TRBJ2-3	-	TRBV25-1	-	CASSEAPGVADTQYF	TGTGCCAGCAGTGAAGCCCCAGGGGTTGCAGATACGCAGTATTTT
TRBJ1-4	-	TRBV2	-	CASQVGGATNEKLFF	TGTGCCAGCCAGGTTGGGGGGGCAACTAATGAAAAACTGTTTTTT
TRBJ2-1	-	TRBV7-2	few	CASSLGQTGSEQFF	TGTGCCAGCAGCTTAGGCCAGACGGGTAGTGAGCAGTTCTTC
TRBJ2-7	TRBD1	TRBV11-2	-	CASMGQGNYEQYF	TGTGCCAGTATGGGACAGGGGAACTACGAGCAGTACTTC
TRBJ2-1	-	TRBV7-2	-	CASTKKGGIYNEQFF	TGTGCCAGCACCAAAAAGGGCGGGATCTACAATGAGCAGTTCTTC
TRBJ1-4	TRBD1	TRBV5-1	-	CASSLGDSATNEKLFF	TGCGCCAGCAGCTTGGGGGACAGTGCAACTAATGAAAAACTGTTTTTT
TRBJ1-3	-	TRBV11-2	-	CASGGWSSGNTIYF	TGTGCCAGCGGAGGATGGAGCTCTGGAAACACCATATATTTT
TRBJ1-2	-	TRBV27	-	CASSPQGRWDYGYTF	TGTGCCAGCAGCCCACAGGGCCGATGGGACTATGGCTACACCTTC
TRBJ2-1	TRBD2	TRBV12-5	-	CASGLSAGGQQFF	TGTGCTAGTGGTTTGTCAGCGGGGGGGCAGCAGTTCTTC
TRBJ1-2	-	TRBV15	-	CATSRDSYGYTF	TGTGCCACCAGCAGAGACAGCTATGGCTACACCTTC
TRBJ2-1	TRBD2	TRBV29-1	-	CSAPPAGAYNEQFF	TGCAGCGCCCCCCCAGCGGGGGCCTACAATGAGCAGTTCTTC
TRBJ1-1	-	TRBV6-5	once	CASSPEGTPNTEAFF	TGTGCCAGCAGCCCCGAGGGGACACCTAACACTGAAGCTTTCTTT
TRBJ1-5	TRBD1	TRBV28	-	CASTPDRGRRSNQPQHF	TGTGCCAGCACCCCGGACAGGGGAAGAAGAAGCAATCAGCCCCAGCATTTT
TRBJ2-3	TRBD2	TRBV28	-	CASSRGGSSDTQYF	TGTGCCAGCAGCCGCGGCGGGAGTTCAGATACGCAGTATTTT
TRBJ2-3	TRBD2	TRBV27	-	CASSKRTSGADTQYF	TGTGCCAGCAGTAAACGGACTAGCGGGGCAGATACGCAGTATTTT
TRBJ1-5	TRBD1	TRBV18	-	CASSPPDRDPRGQPQHF	TGTGCCAGCTCACCACCAGACAGGGATCCGAGGGGTCAGCCCCAGCATTTT
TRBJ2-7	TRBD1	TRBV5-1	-	CASSLGQGVTYEQYF	TGCGCCAGCAGCTTGGGTCAGGGGGTCACCTACGAGCAGTACTTC
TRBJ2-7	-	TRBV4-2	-	CASSTYPAEEQYF	TGTGCCAGCAGCACATATCCGGCGGAGGAGCAGTACTTC
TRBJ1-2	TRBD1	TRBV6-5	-	CASSGRTGAMSGYTF	TGTGCCAGCAGTGGGAGGACAGGGGCGATGAGTGGCTACACCTTC
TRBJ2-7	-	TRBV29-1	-	CSVVPSDASTEQYF	TGCAGCGTTGTACCTAGCGACGCATCTACCGAGCAGTACTTC
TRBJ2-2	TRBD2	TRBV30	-	CAFQEGGAGELFF	TGTGCCTTCCAAGAGGGAGGGGCCGGGGAGCTGTTTTTT
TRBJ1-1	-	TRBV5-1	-	CASSLGEGRTEAFF	TGCGCCAGCAGCTTGGGGGAGGGACGCACTGAAGCTTTCTTT
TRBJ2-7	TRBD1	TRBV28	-	CASSFGTVSYEQYF	TGTGCCAGCAGTTTCGGGACAGTCTCCTACGAGCAGTACTTC
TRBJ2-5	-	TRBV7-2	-	CASSLAGWGRGETQYF	TGTGCCAGCAGCTTAGCAGGATGGGGTCGGGGGGAGACCCAGTACTTC
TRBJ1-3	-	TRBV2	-	CASRGQAGNTIYF	TGTGCCAGCAGGGGACAAGCTGGAAACACCATATATTTT
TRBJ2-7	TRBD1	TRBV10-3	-	CAIGRQGAPLEQYF	TGTGCCATTGGAAGGCAGGGGGCACCCCTCGAGCAGTACTTC
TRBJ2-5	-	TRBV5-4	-	CASGFYSQETQYF	TGTGCCAGCGGCTTTTACTCGCAAGAGACCCAGTACTTC
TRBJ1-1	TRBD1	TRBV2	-	CASTGQLNTEAFF	TGTGCCAGCACGGGACAGCTGAACACTGAAGCTTTCTTT
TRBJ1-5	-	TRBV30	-	CAWSVGGDQPQHF	TGTGCCTGGAGTGTTGGGGGGGATCAGCCCCAGCATTTT
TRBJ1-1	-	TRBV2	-	CASRATGKGAEAFF	TGTGCCAGCAGGGCGACAGGAAAGGGGGCTGAAGCTTTCTTT
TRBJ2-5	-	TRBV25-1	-	CASSQQGLGMETQYF	TGTGCCAGCAGCCAACAGGGCCTCGGGATGGAGACCCAGTACTTC
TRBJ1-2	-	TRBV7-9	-	CASSFRDTPNYGYTF	TGTGCCAGCAGCTTTAGGGACACGCCAAACTATGGCTACACCTTC
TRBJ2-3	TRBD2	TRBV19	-	CASRGARTSWADTQYF	TGTGCCAGTAGGGGCGCCCGGACTAGTTGGGCAGATACGCAGTATTTT
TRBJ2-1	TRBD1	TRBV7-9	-	CASNHATGGMLFF	TGTGCCAGCAACCATGCCACAGGGGGCATGCTGTTCTTC
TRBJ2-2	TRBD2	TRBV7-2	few	CASSTTGGWAGELFF	TGTGCCAGCAGCACTACGGGGGGGTGGGCCGGGGAGCTGTTTTTT
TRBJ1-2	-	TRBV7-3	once	CASSLRPVQNYGYTF	TGTGCCAGCAGCTTAAGGCCCGTACAGAACTATGGCTACACCTTC
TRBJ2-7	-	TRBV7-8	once	CASSPSVPRTKAYEQYF	TGTGCCAGCAGCCCCTCTGTCCCACGGACAAAGGCCTACGAGCAGTACTTC
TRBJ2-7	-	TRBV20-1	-	CSARSRYEQYF	TGCAGTGCTAGAAGCAGGTACGAGCAGTACTTC
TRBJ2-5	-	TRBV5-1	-	CASSVFRSQETQYF	TGCGCCAGCAGCGTTTTTCGGTCCCAAGAGACCCAGTACTTC
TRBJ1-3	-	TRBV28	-	CASSFRGVSGNTIYF	TGTGCCAGCAGTTTTCGGGGGGTTTCTGGAAACACCATATATTTT
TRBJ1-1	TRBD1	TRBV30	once	CAWSIQGYTEAFF	TGTGCCTGGAGTATACAGGGGTACACTGAAGCTTTCTTT